One sample yielded the 10 T cell receptor beta chains listed below, sequenced in a study of CD4 and CD8 cells across lung adenocarcinoma regions. TCRdb re-called the PCR reads with MiXCR, one entry per CDR3 protein. The sample yields approximately 3,500 distinct CDR3 sequences, roughly three fifths seen once. The material sequenced was CD4+ T cells from the margin of a lung tumor. Receptors were obtained from a female donor with lung adenocarcinoma. The CD4 and CD8 labels of this study may be unreliable.

The chain carries TRBV6-1 and TRBJ1-5; maybe TRBD1 (6 bases). This CDR3 spans 17 amino acids. From germline, CDR1 is MNHNS and CDR2 SASEGT. Trimming shortened V by 4 bases and J by 0 bases, and 16 bases separated the two germline ends. CDR3 nucleotide sequence: TGTGCCAGCAGTGCCCACGACAGGCGAAATAGCAATCAGCCCCAGCATTTT. It codes for CASSAHDRRNSNQPQHF.

This chain uses TRBV6-5 with TRBJ2-3; 11 positions match TRBD2. The end of the DNA is better explained by TRBJ2-7, so the J call may be wrong. The germline V gene encodes CDR1 MNHEY and CDR2 SVGAGI. The CDR3 spans 15 residues. The CDR3 protein is CASRVTSGSGYEQYF. CDR3 nucleotide sequence: TGTGCCAGCAGGGTTACTAGCGGGAGTGGGTACGAGCAGTACTTC.

This clonotype is medium-sized in the sample. The chain uses TRBV7-2 and TRBJ2-1, with D maybe TRBD2 (5 bases). The DNA matches TRBJ2-5 better at its end, which makes the J call doubtful. Germline lookup yields CDR1 SGHTA and CDR2 FQGNSA. This CDR3 is built from 13 residues. This CDR3 reads CASSLYSDETQYF. In nucleotides, the CDR3 is TGTGCCAGCAGCTTATATAGCGACGAGACCCAGTACTTC.

This sequence joins TRBV6-5 and TRBJ2-1; 14 nucleotides agree with TRBD2. This CDR3 region has 18 residues. Germline values: CDR1 MNHEY, CDR2 SVGAGI. The ends lost 4 bases at V and 4 bases at J; junction bases unmatched: 9. The CDR3 loop reads CASSSGTSGSLGYNEQFF. The CDR3 nucleotides read TGTGCCAGCAGTTCCGGGACTAGCGGGAGTTTGGGATACAATGAGCAGTTCTTC.

The chain carries TRBV11-3 and TRBJ2-1; TRBD1 is a possible D gene (5 bases). The CDR3 length is 13 residues. The germline V gene encodes CDR1 SGHNT and CDR2 YENEEA. V was shortened by 0 bases and J by 5 bases, with 5 bases between the two germline ends. In DNA, the CDR3 is TGTGCCAGCAGCTTAGACAGGGACAATGAGCAGTTCTTC. This gives the protein CASSLDRDNEQFF.

This clonotype is deemed medium-sized. The chain carries TRBV27 and TRBJ2-3, with 8 bases fitting TRBD1. Per the germline V gene, CDR1 is MNHEY and CDR2 is SMNVEV (reference sequence). The CDR3 contains 15 residues. Unmatched junction bases numbered 4, after V lost 5 bases and J lost 0 bases. The CDR3 region has the DNA TGTGCCAGCAGTGTAGGGGACAGGAGCACAGATACGCAGTATTTT. Protein: CASSVGDRSTDTQYF.

The chain couples TRBV27 to TRBJ2-5; D gene uncertain. The J call may be in error: the DNA end matches TRBJ2-7 better. Germline V lookup: CDR1 MNHEY, CDR2 SMNVEV (reference sequence). The length of the CDR3 is 13 residues. CDR3 bases: TGTGCCAGCAGTAGTGGGTACTCCTACGAGCAGTACTTC. It translates to CASSSGYSYEQYF.

V is TRBV12-3 or TRBV12-4 and J is TRBJ2-3; 8 nucleotides align to TRBD2. With 6 bases clipped from V and 2 bases from J, the junction kept 4 bases outside the gene matches. This CDR3 region has 14 residues. The CDR3 region has the DNA TGTGCCAGCAGCTTACTAGCGGACACAGATACGCAGTATTTT. Translation: CASSLLADTDTQYF.

This clonotype is medium-sized. J is TRBJ2-1 and V is TRBV11-2, with D unresolved. CDR1 and CDR2 (germline): SGHAT, FQNNGV. Trimming removed 0 bases from V and 7 bases from J, with 7 bases in between. The CDR3 spans 13 residues. As DNA, the CDR3 is TGTGCCAGCAGCTTAGAACGATGGAATGAGCAGTTCTTC. This translates into CASSLERWNEQFF.

The chain joins TRBV27 to TRBJ2-1; 7 nucleotides match TRBD1. The junction had 8 bases not matched to a gene; V was cut back by 5 bases and J by 7 bases. The germline gives CDR1 MNHEY, CDR2 SMNVEV (reference sequence). The CDR3 has 14 amino acids. Here the CDR3 reads CASSPRDSFNEQFF. The DNA for the CDR3 is TGTGCCAGCAGTCCCCGGGACAGTTTTAATGAGCAGTTCTTC.